These 8 T cell receptor beta chains share one sample of origin, sequenced in a study of shared clonotypes between healthy human individuals. The repertoire was sequenced with immunoSEQ multiplex PCR; TCRdb's copy has only in-frame clones and lacks some. This table has approximately 1,000,000 clones, roughly 80% appearing once. Sequenced sample: memory CD4+ T cells from PBMCs. The subset was: CD45RA-negative fraction. The receptor source for this set is a young man in good health. Some clones in this sample may be carry-over from other donors' samples.

This clone appeared a few times. The gene calls are TRBV6-6 and TRBJ2-1; 8 bases align to TRBD2. V lost 5 bases, J lost 7 bases, and 10 bases stayed unmatched. CDR1 is MNHNY and CDR2 is SVGAGI in the germline V gene (reference sequence). The CDR3 is made up of 15 amino acids. CDR3 amino acids: CASSRSGSTGNEQFF. In nucleotides, the CDR3 is TGTGCCAGCAGTCGGAGCGGGAGCACCGGGAATGAGCAGTTCTTC.

J is TRBJ1-5 and V is TRBV2; tentative D call: TRBD1 (6 bases). The germline V gene has CDR1 SNHLY and CDR2 FYNNEI. CDR3 length: 15 amino acids. With 2 bases removed from V and 4 bases from J, the gap between germline ends came to 12 bases. CDR3 region: CASSEIVGANQPQHF. In nucleotides, the CDR3 is TGTGCCAGCAGTGAAATCGTGGGGGCGAATCAGCCCCAGCATTTT.

The chain employs TRBV11-3 and TRBJ2-1; maybe TRBD2 (5 bases). Trimming removed 1 base at V and 1 base at J, with 20 bases between. Germline-derived CDR1 and CDR2 are SGHNT and YENEEA. The length of the CDR3 is 19 residues. CDR3 residues: CASSLGQLGGLPSYNEQFF. In DNA form, the CDR3 reads TGTGCCAGCAGCTTAGGCCAACTAGGTGGCCTGCCTTCCTACAATGAGCAGTTCTTC.

The rearrangement links TRBV4-1 to TRBJ2-5; 7 nucleotides agree with TRBD2. After removal of 0 bases from V and 1 base from J, the junction contained 2 bases not matched to a gene. CDR1 and CDR2 (germline): MGHRA, YSYEKL. The CDR3 totals 15 residues. In DNA, the CDR3 is TGCGCCAGCAGCCAAGAGGGGACTACCCAAGAGACCCAGTACTTC. As protein: CASSQEGTTQETQYF.

In the case of this clone: This same CDR3 is encoded by further DNA sequences in the sample. The rearrangement uses TRBV28 and TRBJ2-5, with 12 positions matching TRBD2. The CDR3 length is 15 residues. From germline, CDR1 is MDHEN and CDR2 SYDVKM. V trimming: 5 bases; J trimming: 2 bases; junction bases outside the gene matches: 3. The CDR3 DNA follows: TGTGCCAGCAGTCTAGCGGGAGGGCCTCAAGAGACCCAGTACTTC. Its protein is CASSLAGGPQETQYF.

This clone was seen a handful of times. The chain links TRBV6-1 to TRBJ2-5; D is unresolved. The DNA end is a closer match to TRBJ2-7, so the J assignment may be wrong. Germline V gene sequence: CDR1 MNHNS, CDR2 SASEGT. The CDR3 totals 12 residues. The CDR3 DNA follows: TGTGCCAGCAGTGATTTGCCCTACGAGCAGTACTTC. This gives the protein CASSDLPYEQYF.

The genes are TRBV11-2 and TRBJ1-2; D unclear. The ends were cut back, 4 bases at V and 8 bases at J, with 11 bases in the middle. The CDR3 contains 12 residues. Germline-derived CDR1 and CDR2 are SGHAT and FQNNGV. The CDR3 sequence is CASSSMRGGYTF. CDR3 in DNA: TGTGCCAGCAGCTCCATGCGAGGCGGCTACACCTTC.

This chain links TRBV4-2 with TRBJ2-5; 8 nucleotides match TRBD2. V shed 3 bases and J 0 bases; nucleotides not matched to a gene: 9. The CDR3 has 17 amino acids. Germline V gives CDR1 LGHNA, CDR2 YNFKEQ. For the CDR3, the DNA is TGTGCCAGCAGCCAGGGTCTGACTAGCGCGTACCAAGAGACCCAGTACTTC. Encoded protein: CASSQGLTSAYQETQYF.